The 17 T cell receptor beta chains listed next were all sequenced from one sample in a study of shared clonotypes between healthy human individuals. Cells designated naive CD8 were CD45RO-negative and were positively selected for CCR7, with terminally differentiated effector memory CD45RA+ cells excluded. The data were produced by immunoSEQ multiplex PCR, yet TCRdb's version contains in-frame clones alone and is incomplete. The repertoire consists of hundreds of thousands of clones, with 90% to 97% occurring once and the leading ten covering about 0.11%. The source material was naive CD8+ T cells sorted from blood. The origin of the receptors is a young woman in good health.

The chain links TRBV27 to TRBJ1-1; tentatively, D is TRBD1 (6 bases). CDR1 is MNHEY and CDR2 is SMNVEV in the germline V gene (reference sequence). The CDR3 consists of 16 residues. V gave up 0 bases and J gave up 4 bases, with 15 bases separating them. CDR3 coding DNA: TGTGCCAGCAGTTTATCCTCACAGGGTCGGTCCACTGAAGCTTTCTTT. As protein: CASSLSSQGRSTEAFF.

This clone was seen only once. The V call is TRBV28, the J call TRBJ1-1, with D unresolved. Trimming left V 1 base short and J 1 base short, with 7 bases between. CDR1 is MDHEN, CDR2 SYDVKM, per germline. This CDR3 comprises 14 residues. The CDR3 sequence is CASSLFRENTEAFF. In DNA form, the CDR3 reads TGTGCCAGCAGTTTATTTCGAGAGAACACTGAAGCTTTCTTT.

The chain recombines TRBV7-1 with TRBJ2-5; perhaps TRBD1 as D (6 bases). TRBV7-1 is placed among ORFs of uncertain function. The CDR3 runs to 15 residues. With 4 bases removed from V and 2 bases from J, the gap between germline ends came to 14 bases. CDR3 sequence: CASSFPTGIQETQYF. CDR3 nucleotides: TGTGCCAGCAGCTTCCCGACAGGAATACAAGAGACCCAGTACTTC.

CDR3 residues: CASSPDRGFQETQYF. DNA for the CDR3: TGTGCCAGCAGTCCTGACAGGGGATTCCAAGAGACCCAGTACTTC. V gene TRBV28 combines with J gene TRBJ2-5; TRBD1 agrees at 8 bases. This CDR3 has 15 amino acids. CDR1 MDHEN and CDR2 SYDVKM come from the germline V gene. After removal of 5 bases from V and 1 base from J, the junction contained 6 bases not matched to a gene.

J is TRBJ2-7 and V is TRBV13; 9 nucleotides align to TRBD1. From germline, CDR1 is PRHDT and CDR2 FYEKMQ (reference sequence). V dropped 0 bases and J dropped 2; count of bases not matched to a gene: 8. This CDR3 comprises 17 residues. The CDR3 sequence: CASSLGYRGTGTYEQYF. In DNA form, the CDR3 reads TGTGCCAGCAGCTTAGGCTATCGTGGGACAGGGACCTACGAGCAGTACTTC.

This chain links TRBV18 with TRBJ2-5; TRBD2 aligns across 13 bases. The CDR3 totals 18 residues. Trimming took 3 bases from V and 0 from J; bases not matched to a gene: 7. CDR1 and CDR2 from the germline V gene are KGHSH and LQKENI. For the CDR3, the DNA is TGTGCCAGCTCACCTACGGGACTAGCGGGATTGTACCAAGAGACCCAGTACTTC. Translation gives CASSPTGLAGLYQETQYF.

The chain links TRBV7-8 to TRBJ1-1, with no clear D. The CDR3 spans 14 residues. Germline CDR1 is SGHVS and CDR2 is FQNEAQ. V was clipped by 3 bases and J by 1 base, with 9 bases between them. CDR3: CASSFFDGNTEAFF. CDR3 coding DNA: TGTGCCAGCAGCTTTTTCGACGGGAACACTGAAGCTTTCTTT.

V usage is TRBV27 and J usage is TRBJ2-7; 8 bases are a match to TRBD2. The V gene's germline CDR1 is MNHEY and CDR2 SMNVEV (reference sequence). This CDR3 is 15 amino acids long. After removal of 2 bases from V and 2 bases from J, the junction contained 5 bases not matched to a gene. CDR3 residues: CASSLLRLAPYEQYF. The CDR3 DNA reads as TGTGCCAGCAGTTTACTTCGACTAGCGCCCTACGAGCAGTACTTC.

This chain links TRBV19 with TRBJ2-1, with 11 bases aligning to TRBD2. The V gene end was trimmed by 5 bases and the J gene end by 4 bases; junction bases not matched to a gene: 4. The CDR3 spans 15 residues. From germline, CDR1 is LNHDA and CDR2 SQIVND (reference sequence). For the CDR3, the DNA is TGTGCCAGTAGTTTTCTAGCGGGGGGTTACAATGAGCAGTTCTTC. Its protein is CASSFLAGGYNEQFF.

This chain links TRBV9 with TRBJ2-5, with D hard to call. CDR3 length: 15 amino acids. Germline loops: CDR1 SGDLS, CDR2 YYNGEE. V gave up 0 bases and J gave up 0 bases, with 9 bases separating them. The CDR3 region is CASSVASVYQETQYF. CDR3 in DNA: TGTGCCAGCAGCGTAGCTTCTGTGTACCAAGAGACCCAGTACTTC.

V gene TRBV19 combines with J gene TRBJ2-3; 8 bases are a match to TRBD1. The junction had 1 base not matched to a gene; V was cut back by 3 bases and J by 2 bases. Germline-derived CDR1 and CDR2 are LNHDA and SQIVND (reference sequence). This CDR3 is 14 amino acids long. CDR3 region: CASSMGQATDTQYF. The CDR3 DNA follows: TGTGCCAGTAGTATGGGACAGGCCACAGATACGCAGTATTTT.

V gene TRBV19 combines with J gene TRBJ2-5; 9 nucleotides match TRBD1. J lost 4 bases, V lost 5 bases, and 8 bases had no gene match. CDR3 length equals 15 residues. Germline V gives CDR1 LNHDA, CDR2 SQIVND (reference sequence). CDR3: CASSSGTGLGETQYF. Here the CDR3 DNA reads TGTGCCAGTAGTTCCGGGACAGGGCTGGGAGAGACCCAGTACTTC.

This rearrangement joins TRBV2 to TRBJ2-7; D assignment may be TRBD1 or TRBD2 (5 bases each). The germline V and J ends were trimmed by 6 bases and 0 bases, with 12 bases remaining between them. Germline-derived CDR1 and CDR2 are SNHLY and FYNNEI. This CDR3 contains 14 residues. As DNA, the CDR3 is TGTGCCAGCAGATTTTCCGGGGCCTCCTACGAGCAGTACTTC. Its translation is CASRFSGASYEQYF.

CDR3 in amino acids: CASSLWPGSGNEQFF. For the CDR3, the DNA is TGTGCCAGCAGTTTATGGCCAGGGTCAGGCAATGAGCAGTTCTTC. The rearrangement links TRBV28 to TRBJ2-1; D perhaps matches TRBD1 (5 bases). Germline V gene data show CDR1 as MDHEN and CDR2 as SYDVKM. The length of the CDR3 is 15 residues. The ends were cut back, 0 bases at V and 6 bases at J, with 12 bases in the middle.

The chain couples TRBV7-8 to TRBJ2-7; D remains ambiguous. This CDR3 has 13 residues. Germline-derived CDR1 and CDR2 are SGHVS and FQNEAQ. Between the trimmed V and J ends, which lost 1 base and 3 bases, there was a span of 7 bases. Here the CDR3 reads CASSLGPNYEQYF. CDR3 in DNA: TGTGCCAGCAGCTTAGGGCCGAACTACGAGCAGTACTTC.

DNA for the CDR3: TGTGCCAGCAGGCCGGCTAGCGCATACGAGCAGTACTTC. Translation gives CASRPASAYEQYF. This chain uses TRBV6-6 with TRBJ2-5; maybe TRBD2 (6 bases). The last part of the DNA fits TRBJ2-7 better; the J call may be wrong. Germline loops: CDR1 MNHNY, CDR2 SVGAGI (reference sequence). This CDR3 spans 13 amino acids.

This clone was counted a single time. V and J are TRBV5-4 and TRBJ2-7; weak D call: TRBD1 (5 bases). Between the trimmed V and J ends, which lost 3 bases and 2 bases, there was a span of 24 bases. The V gene's germline CDR1 is SGHNT and CDR2 YYREEE (reference sequence). The CDR3 is 18 amino acids. CDR3 protein: CASSSPKIDRGYTYEQYF. CDR3 coding DNA: TGTGCCAGCAGCTCCCCTAAGATCGACAGAGGATATACCTACGAGCAGTACTTC.